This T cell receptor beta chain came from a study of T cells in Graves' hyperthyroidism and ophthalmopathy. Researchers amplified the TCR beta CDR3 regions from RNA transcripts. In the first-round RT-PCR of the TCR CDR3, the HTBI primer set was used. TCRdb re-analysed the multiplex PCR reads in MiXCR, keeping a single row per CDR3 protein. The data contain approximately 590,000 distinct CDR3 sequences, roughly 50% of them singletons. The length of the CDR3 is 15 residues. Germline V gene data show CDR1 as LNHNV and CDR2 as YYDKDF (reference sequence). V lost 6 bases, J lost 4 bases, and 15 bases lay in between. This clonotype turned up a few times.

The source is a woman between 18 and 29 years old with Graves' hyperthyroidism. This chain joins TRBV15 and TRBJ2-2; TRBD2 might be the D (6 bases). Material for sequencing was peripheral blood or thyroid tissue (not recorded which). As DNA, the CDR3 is TGTGCCACCAGTGATTTGGGGGGTTCCACCGGGGAGCTGTTTTTT. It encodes CATSDLGGSTGELFF.